The present T cell receptor (beta chain) was sequenced within a study of CD8 T cells in Susac syndrome. This CDR3 is built from 16 residues. Germline CDR1 reads MNHNY; CDR2 reads SVGAGI (reference sequence). Trimming at V came to 0 bases and at J to 1 base, leaving 3 bases not matched to a gene. This clonotype was seen once. An amount of RNA that ranged from roughly 0.5 to 1 ug was reverse transcribed with random hexamers. TCRdb processed the immunoSEQ multiplex PCR reads anew with MiXCR; each CDR3 protein has one entry. The sample contains 85,000 to 130,000 distinct CDR3 sequences, roughly 95% of which appear only once.

The sequence derives from a human donor with Susac syndrome. The rearrangement links TRBV6-6 to TRBJ1-1, with 9 bases identical to TRBD1. The sample was CD8+ T cells from PBMCs. CDR3 sequence: CASSYSQTGGNTEAFF. The DNA for the CDR3 is TGTGCCAGCAGTTACTCACAGACAGGGGGGAACACTGAAGCTTTCTTT.